The present entry profiles one T cell receptor (beta chain) with its context. Antigen: not known. Clones were read by immunoSEQ multiplex PCR, and TCRdb kept only the in-frame ones, dropping some. The sample records 77,000 or so clones, 75% to 90% being singletons. Time point indicated: week 23, last vaccination. What each vaccine dose contained was 300 ug of mutant IDH1 20-mer peptide, accompanied by topical imiquimod. Germline V gene sequence: CDR1 KGHSH, CDR2 LQKENI. This CDR3 is built from 15 residues. Trimming removed 3 bases from V and 5 bases from J, with 17 bases in between. This sample is drawn from a study of a mutant IDH1 vaccine in newly diagnosed glioma. In the study overall: Patients, over weeks 1, 3, 5, 7, 11, 15, 19 and 23, received a total of eight vaccinations. Onset of vaccination occurred 4-6 weeks following radiotherapy alone, or with temozolomide cycles.

Study-wide results and caveats: No link was apparently found between pseudoprogression and changes in top peripheral T cell clonotypes.

This receptor was obtained from a woman between 45 and 60 years old with glioma. Sample: PBMCs, taken from a glioma patient whose treatment included an IDH1 peptide vaccine. The rearrangement links TRBV18 to TRBJ2-7, with D maybe TRBD1 (6 bases). The CDR3 region is CASSPTAYRAHEQYF. CDR3 coding DNA: TGTGCCAGCTCACCCACTGCGTACAGGGCCCACGAGCAGTACTTC.